Following are 14 T cell receptor beta chains from one sample sequenced in a study of blood T cell repertoires in COVID-19. Repertoires were generated with immunoSEQ multiplex PCR, while TCRdb's copy carries only in-frame clones and drops some. The sample has under 150,000 clones, roughly 83% seen once. The sample consisted of peripheral blood. The receptors here all came from a woman older than 75 with acute or convalescent COVID-19.

The V and J genes are TRBV28 and TRBJ2-7; 10 nucleotides agree with TRBD2. The CDR3 has 15 amino acids. The V gene end was trimmed by 5 bases and the J gene end by 0 bases; junction bases not matched to a gene: 4. Germline-derived CDR1 and CDR2 are MDHEN and SYDVKM. The CDR3, as DNA: TGTGCCAGCAGTCGGACTAGCGGATACTCCTACGAGCAGTACTTC. It codes for CASSRTSGYSYEQYF.

The rearrangement uses TRBV6-5 and TRBJ2-7, with 10 bases fitting TRBD1. CDR3 length: 13 residues. V shed 1 base, J shed 7 bases, and the junction held 1 base outside the gene matches. CDR1 and CDR2 from the germline V gene are MNHEY and SVGAGI. In DNA form, the CDR3 reads TGTGCCAGCAGTTACTTGGGACAGGGGGAGCAGTACTTC. Its translation: CASSYLGQGEQYF.

The rearrangement links TRBV5-4 to TRBJ1-1; 8 bases are a match to TRBD1. The V segment lost 3 bases and the J segment 0 bases; nucleotides outside the gene matches: 10. The CDR3 sequence is 17 residues long. Per germline, CDR1 SGHNT and CDR2 YYREEE (reference sequence). The CDR3 here is CASSSTGGGRVNTEAFF. DNA of the CDR3: TGTGCCAGCAGCTCAACAGGGGGGGGACGAGTGAACACTGAAGCTTTCTTT. Looking up the rest from reference TRBV5-4 and TRBJ1-1 gives the full variable domain: ETGVTQSPTHLIKTRGQQVTLRCSSQSGHNTVSWYQQALGQGPQFIFQYYREEENGRGNFPPRFSGLQFPNYSSELNVNALELDDSALYLCASSSTGGGRVNTEAFFGQGTRLTVV.

The chain uses TRBV30 and TRBJ1-4; a possible D gene is TRBD1 (5 bases). This CDR3 region has 14 residues. V lost 5 bases to trimming and J lost 7 bases, with 17 bases between them. In germline, CDR1 is GTSNPN, CDR2 SVGIG (reference sequence). Here the CDR3 DNA reads TGTGCCTGGGCCCGGGGGTCGGCGAGTGAAAAACTGTTTTTT. Its translation: CAWARGSASEKLFF.

The chain employs TRBV4-1 and TRBJ2-3; 7 bases fit TRBD1. Trimming cost V 4 bases and J 0 bases; bases outside gene matches: 7. The germline V gene encodes CDR1 MGHRA and CDR2 YSYEKL. The CDR3 is 16 residues long. DNA for the CDR3: TGCGCCAGCAGCCTGGTCTCAGGGGGTAGCACAGATACGCAGTATTTT. Encoded protein: CASSLVSGGSTDTQYF.

V is TRBV30 and J is TRBJ1-5; no clear D gene. This CDR3 has 12 amino acids. The V end was cut by 0 bases, the J end by 9 bases, with 9 bases between. Germline CDR1 is GTSNPN and CDR2 is SVGIG (reference sequence). CDR3 bases: TGTGCCTGGAGTGTCTTCTCGGGGCCCCAGCATTTT. The encoded protein is CAWSVFSGPQHF.

The rearrangement uses TRBV4-3 and TRBJ2-7; tentative D call: TRBD2 (5 bases). Germline-derived CDR1 and CDR2 are LGHNA and YSLEER. The CDR3 extends over 14 amino acids. The ends were cut back, 0 bases at V and 6 bases at J, with 12 bases in the middle. In DNA, the CDR3 is TGCGCCAGCAGCCAAGATGAACGGGGAACCGAGCAGTACTTC. Protein product: CASSQDERGTEQYF.

The chain uses TRBV2 and TRBJ1-5; weak D call: TRBD1 (5 bases). The CDR3 is made up of 15 amino acids. Trimming pared 7 bases from V and 5 bases from J, leaving 18 bases between. Germline V gene lookup returns CDR1 SNHLY and CDR2 FYNNEI. CDR3 sequence reads: CASTFTAGGDQPQHF. The CDR3 nucleotides read TGTGCCAGCACTTTCACAGCTGGGGGGGATCAGCCCCAGCATTTT.

In regard to this clone: This sample includes further DNA sequences coding for the same CDR3. V usage is TRBV4-1 and J usage is TRBJ2-3; 9 positions agree with TRBD2. Germline CDR1 and CDR2: MGHRA and YSYEKL. The CDR3 consists of 17 residues. V gave up 1 base and J gave up 1 base; unmatched junction bases: 6. CDR3: CASSQGLAGSGTDTQYF. The DNA for the CDR3 is TGCGCCAGCAGCCAAGGCCTAGCGGGGTCTGGCACAGATACGCAGTATTTT.

The gene calls are TRBV15 and TRBJ1-1; D unclear. Between the trimmed V and J ends, which lost 0 bases and 0 bases, there was a span of 11 bases. The CDR3 runs 16 residues. CDR1 LNHNV and CDR2 YYDKDF come from the germline V gene (reference sequence). The CDR3: CATSRDLAGMNTEAFF. The CDR3 DNA reads as TGTGCCACCAGCAGAGATTTGGCGGGTATGAACACTGAAGCTTTCTTT.

This chain connects TRBV7-2 to TRBJ2-2; D might be TRBD1 (5 bases). The CDR3 is 14 amino acids. Germline V gene data show CDR1 as SGHTA and CDR2 as FQGNSA. With 5 bases removed from V and 4 bases from J, the gap between germline ends came to 11 bases. The CDR3 spells CASSASRVTGELFF. The CDR3 region has the DNA TGTGCCAGCAGCGCCAGCAGGGTCACCGGGGAGCTGTTTTTT.

Notes on this clone: Other DNA variants within this sample encode the same CDR3. The chain uses TRBV19 and TRBJ1-5, with TRBD1 matching 7 bases. V trimming: 5 bases; J trimming: 7 bases; junction bases outside the gene matches: 8. The CDR3 runs 14 residues. In germline, CDR1 is LNHDA, CDR2 SQIVND (reference sequence). CDR3 DNA: TGTGCCAGTAGTTCCTCAGGGGGTAACCAGCCCCAGCATTTT. Encoded protein: CASSSSGGNQPQHF.

The chain joins TRBV9 to TRBJ1-1, with D possibly matching TRBD1 (6 bases). V was shortened by 3 bases and J by 4 bases, with 13 bases between the two germline ends. This CDR3 contains 14 residues. The germline V gene encodes CDR1 SGDLS and CDR2 YYNGEE. CDR3 residues: CASSAKTGFTEAFF. The CDR3 DNA sequence: TGTGCCAGCAGCGCCAAGACAGGATTCACTGAAGCTTTCTTT. The full variable domain, its missing parts supplied by reference TRBV9 and TRBJ1-1, is DSGVTQTPKHLITATGQRVTLRCSPRSGDLSVYWYQQSLDQGLQFLIQYYNGEERAKGNILERFSAQQFPDLHSELNLSSLELGDSALYFCASSAKTGFTEAFFGQGTRLTVV.

The CDR3 region has the DNA TGTGCCAGCAGTCCCGCCGGACAGGAAAACTATGGCTACACCTTC. It encodes CASSPAGQENYGYTF. The chain is built from TRBV28 and TRBJ1-2, with 7 bases that match TRBD1. This CDR3 spans 15 amino acids. Germline CDR1 MDHEN, CDR2 SYDVKM. With 5 bases clipped from V and 2 bases from J, the junction kept 8 bases outside the gene matches.